The 30 T cell receptor beta chains below all came from one sample that was sequenced in a study of human T cells and chemical hapten exposure. Time point described: patch test 1, 2 weeks after DPC sensitization. Indicated treatment: therapeutic diphenylcyclopropenone sensitization with weekly scalp DPC. Total RNA was isolated from whole blood that had not been fractionated. TCRdb recomputed calls from the RACE reads with MiXCR, one row per CDR3 protein. The sample holds 50,000 or so distinct CDR3 sequences, approximately 10% seen once. The sequences come from whole blood, collected in connection with sensitization to the hapten diphenylcyclopropenone (DPC). The receptors shown here come from a woman in her thirties or forties with alopecia areata. Some clones in this sample may be carry-over from other donors' samples.

This clonotype appeared many times. The rearrangement uses TRBV7-2 and TRBJ2-7; D gene uncertain. From germline, CDR1 is SGHTA and CDR2 FQGNSA. V lost 5 bases and J 5 bases, leaving 16 bases between the germline ends. There are 14 residues in the CDR3. The CDR3 DNA is TGTGCCAGCAGCCACGAGACCCCAAACCACGAGCAGTACTTC. Amino acids: CASSHETPNHEQYF.

In this sample, this clonotype turned up many times. The V gene is TRBV7-9, the J gene TRBJ2-1; TRBD2 matches at 11 bases. The CDR3 is made up of 13 amino acids. Germline lookup yields CDR1 SEHNR and CDR2 FQNEAQ (reference sequence). Trimming at V came to 6 bases and at J to 6 bases, leaving 1 base not matched to a gene. CDR3 in DNA: TGTGCCAGCAGTACTAGCGGGAGCAATGAGCAGTTCTTC. It encodes CASSTSGSNEQFF.

This chain connects TRBV7-2 to TRBJ2-1; D is ambiguous. The V gene's germline CDR1 is SGHTA and CDR2 FQGNSA. CDR3 length: 12 amino acids. V was pared by 5 bases and J by 9 bases, with 11 bases between. The CDR3 loop is CASSPEYGEQFF. The CDR3, as DNA: TGTGCCAGCAGCCCGGAGTATGGTGAGCAGTTCTTC.

There are a few counts of this clonotype. The chain recombines TRBV11-2 with TRBJ1-1; D is perhaps TRBD1 (5 bases). The CDR3 is 14 residues long. V dropped 5 bases and J dropped 2 bases, with 12 bases sitting between them. Germline CDR1 is SGHAT and CDR2 is FQNNGV. CDR3: CASSLPTGNTEAFF. DNA for the CDR3: TGTGCCAGCAGCCTGCCCACAGGTAACACTGAAGCTTTCTTT.

The J gene is TRBJ2-3, the V gene TRBV10-1; 9 bases align to TRBD2. V dropped 0 bases and J dropped 4; count of bases not matched to a gene: 8. Germline lookup yields CDR1 WNHNN and CDR2 SYGVQD (reference sequence). The CDR3 length is 17 residues. The CDR3 loop is CASSESNSGSGADTQYF. The DNA of the CDR3 is TGCGCCAGCAGTGAGTCCAATAGCGGGAGTGGTGCAGATACGCAGTATTTT.

This clonotype occurred many times. The chain carries TRBV5-1 and TRBJ1-4; TRBD1 is a possible D gene (6 bases). Trimming pared 1 base from V and 6 bases from J, leaving 10 bases between. The CDR3 has 14 amino acids. In germline, CDR1 is SGHRS, CDR2 YFSETQ. The CDR3: CASSLLGADEKLFF. The CDR3 bases are TGCGCCAGCAGCTTGCTGGGGGCGGATGAAAAACTGTTTTTT.

This clonotype showed up many times. The V call is TRBV28, the J call TRBJ2-1, with 8 bases matching TRBD2. V was clipped by 3 bases and J by 7 bases; unmatched bases: 14. The CDR3 covers 17 residues. In germline, CDR1 is MDHEN, CDR2 SYDVKM. The DNA of the CDR3 is TGTGCCAGCAGTTTCCGCTCCACCGGGACTAGAGTTAATGAGCAGTTCTTC. This codes for CASSFRSTGTRVNEQFF.

CDR3 protein: CAWSRQKNEQFF. In DNA form, the CDR3 reads TGTGCCTGGAGTAGACAGAAAAATGAGCAGTTCTTC. The chain has TRBV30 and TRBJ2-1; weak D call: TRBD1 (5 bases). This CDR3 is 12 amino acids long. Germline assignment: CDR1 GTSNPN and CDR2 SVGIG (reference sequence). V was cut by 2 bases and J by 7 bases, with 9 bases left in between.

This clonotype was counted a few times. The chain couples TRBV7-9 to TRBJ2-3; 9 nucleotides align to TRBD1. The CDR3 extends over 20 amino acids. CDR1 and CDR2 from the germline V gene are SEHNR and FQNEAQ (reference sequence). Losses at the gene ends were 4 bases for V and 2 bases for J; bases not matched to a gene: 19. CDR3 protein: CASSYPIPGQGADPTDTQYF. The CDR3 region has the DNA TGTGCCAGCAGCTACCCCATTCCGGGACAGGGTGCAGATCCCACAGATACGCAGTATTTT.

There are many counts of this clonotype. The chain couples TRBV6-4 to TRBJ2-1; no definite D call. V lost 3 bases and J lost 5, with 2 bases in between. Germline V gene data show CDR1 as MRHNA and CDR2 as SNTAGT. This CDR3 is 11 amino acids long. CDR3 sequence: CASSEDNEQFF. In DNA form, the CDR3 reads TGTGCCAGCAGTGAAGACAATGAGCAGTTCTTC.

The table lists this clonotype with many counts. The chain combines TRBV10-2 with TRBJ1-6; D is unclear. Germline-derived CDR1 and CDR2 are WSHSY and SAAADI. The CDR3 is 14 residues long. Trimming removed 3 bases at V and 7 bases at J, with 10 bases between. The CDR3 DNA reads TGCGCCAGCAGTGAAGGATTGGAGAATTCACCCCTCCACTTT. This codes for CASSEGLENSPLHF.

This clonotype was seen at least ten times. The V gene is TRBV27, the J gene TRBJ1-2; D call uncertain. CDR1 is MNHEY and CDR2 is SMNVEV in the germline V gene (reference sequence). The CDR3 length is 13 residues. V was trimmed by 3 bases and J by 3 bases, leaving 8 bases between them. The CDR3 DNA reads as TGTGCCAGCAGTTTGACCCAATACTATGGCTACACCTTC. Encoded protein: CASSLTQYYGYTF.

This clonotype has at least ten counts. The CDR3 region is CASSRGGGPPGELFF. CDR3 coding DNA: TGTGCCAGCAGCCGGGGTGGCGGCCCCCCCGGGGAGCTGTTTTTT. This chain uses TRBV7-7 with TRBJ2-2; possible D gene TRBD2, 5 bases. V lost 5 bases, J lost 6 bases, and 16 bases lay in between. The CDR3 length is 15 residues. CDR1 SSHAT and CDR2 FNYEAQ come from the germline V gene (reference sequence).

The chain uses TRBV4-1 and TRBJ2-5, with TRBD2 identical over 11 bases. The CDR3 sequence is 16 residues long. Germline V gives CDR1 MGHRA, CDR2 YSYEKL. Unmatched junction bases numbered 6, after V lost 4 bases and J lost 2 bases. CDR3 in DNA: TGCGCCAGCAGCCGTCCGGGACTAGCGGCTCAAGAGACCCAGTACTTC. Residues: CASSRPGLAAQETQYF.

This clonotype has more than one count but fewer than ten. The chain recombines TRBV30 with TRBJ2-4; 8 bases match TRBD2. Per germline, CDR1 GTSNPN and CDR2 SVGIG (reference sequence). The CDR3 has 22 residues. Losses at the gene ends were 0 bases for V and 0 bases for J; bases not matched to a gene: 22. DNA of the CDR3: TGTGCCTGGAGTGTACTCAGGCAGCTCGGGAGGGCCGACGTAAAAGCCAAAAACATTCAGTACTTC. It specifies CAWSVLRQLGRADVKAKNIQYF.

This clonotype was detected a few times. The chain carries TRBV4-1 and TRBJ2-3; 11 nucleotides line up with TRBD2. The J segment lost 1 base and the V segment lost 3 bases, leaving 3 bases of the junction unmatched. Germline V gives CDR1 MGHRA, CDR2 YSYEKL. This CDR3 has 16 residues. Written as DNA, the CDR3 is TGCGCCAGCAGCCAGCTACTAGCGGGAGGCACAGATACGCAGTATTTT. Translation: CASSQLLAGGTDTQYF.

This clonotype showed up many times. The genes are TRBV10-2 and TRBJ1-1; TRBD1 matches at 9 bases. CDR1 and CDR2 from the germline V gene are WSHSY and SAAADI. V shed 4 bases and J 4 bases; nucleotides not matched to a gene: 4. This CDR3 contains 14 residues. CDR3 sequence (DNA): TGCGCCAGCAGTGGCGGGACAGGGACCACTGAAGCTTTCTTT. Its protein product is CASSGGTGTTEAFF.

This clonotype was seen repeatedly, ten times or more. This rearrangement joins TRBV6-7 to TRBJ1-4; D gene uncertain. TRBV6-7 is marked as an open reading frame, function uncertain. The CDR3 runs to 18 residues. Trimming pared 2 bases from V and 2 bases from J, leaving 18 bases between. Here the CDR3 reads CASSYPRLGVTTNEKLFF. The CDR3 DNA reads TGTGCCAGCAGTTACCCGAGGCTCGGGGTAACGACTAATGAAAAACTGTTTTTT.

By its share, this clonotype is medium-sized. The V and J genes are TRBV18 and TRBJ2-5, with no clear D. Deletions cut 0 bases from V and 4 bases from J, with 6 bases between. Per the germline V gene, CDR1 is KGHSH and CDR2 is LQKENI. The CDR3 extends over 13 amino acids. The CDR3 protein is CASSPPTTETQYF. The DNA for the CDR3 is TGTGCCAGCTCACCACCCACAACAGAGACCCAGTACTTC.

This clonotype was detected a few times. This chain connects TRBV4-2 to TRBJ2-7; 9 positions match TRBD2. Germline trimming cut 3 bases from V and 0 bases from J; bases unmatched to any gene: 3. In germline, CDR1 is LGHNA, CDR2 YNFKEQ. CDR3 length equals 15 residues. The CDR3, as DNA: TGTGCCAGCAGCCACTATAGCGGGAGCTCCTACGAGCAGTACTTC. It is translated as CASSHYSGSSYEQYF.

The J gene is TRBJ1-4, the V gene TRBV11-2; D ambiguous. This CDR3 has 15 amino acids. Germline V gene sequence: CDR1 SGHAT, CDR2 FQNNGV. V was trimmed by 0 bases and J by 2 bases, leaving 7 bases between them. The CDR3 DNA is TGTGCCAGCAGCTTAGAAAGAGGCACTAATGAAAAACTGTTTTTT. It translates to CASSLERGTNEKLFF.

This clonotype was seen many times. This chain joins TRBV18 and TRBJ2-5; D is unclear. Germline V gives CDR1 KGHSH, CDR2 LQKENI. The CDR3 extends over 13 amino acids. Trimming stripped 3 bases from V and 0 bases from J, with 5 bases between. This chain's CDR3 is CASSPKYQETQYF. Here the CDR3 DNA reads TGTGCCAGCTCACCGAAGTACCAAGAGACCCAGTACTTC.

This clonotype was observed many times. The chain employs TRBV29-1 and TRBJ2-1; D is perhaps TRBD1 (5 bases). The CDR3 totals 14 residues. V was pared by 4 bases and J by 0 bases, with 10 bases between. The germline V gene has CDR1 SQVTM and CDR2 ANQGSEA. CDR3 nucleotides: TGCAGCGTTGGGGGCGGCAACTCCTACAATGAGCAGTTCTTC. It encodes CSVGGGNSYNEQFF.

In its sample, this clonotype was seen a few times. The V and J genes are TRBV18 and TRBJ1-1; possible D gene TRBD1, 6 bases. CDR3 length: 16 amino acids. In germline, CDR1 is KGHSH, CDR2 LQKENI. The V end was cut by 0 bases, the J end by 3 bases, with 14 bases between. The DNA for the CDR3 is TGTGCCAGCTCACCACCTTGGGGGGCGCCGGACACTGAAGCTTTCTTT. It translates to CASSPPWGAPDTEAFF. The variable domain in full, completed from reference TRBV18 and TRBJ1-1, reads NAGVMQNPRHLVRRRGQEARLRCSPMKGHSHVYWYRQLPEEGLKFMVYLQKENIIDESGMPKERFSAEFPKEGPSILRIQQVVRGDSAAYFCASSPPWGAPDTEAFFGQGTRLTVV.

The chain combines TRBV19 with TRBJ2-5, with TRBD2 as a possible D gene (7 bases). The CDR3 extends over 15 amino acids. Trimming shortened V by 6 bases and J by 2 bases, and 16 bases separated the two germline ends. Germline V gives CDR1 LNHDA, CDR2 SQIVND (reference sequence). The CDR3 sequence is CASSTPGGLQETQYF. DNA for the CDR3: TGTGCCAGTAGCACGCCGGGGGGCCTGCAAGAGACCCAGTACTTC.

On this clonotype: A much larger clonotype is one base distant, so this may be a read error. The rearrangement joins TRBV4-3 to TRBJ2-1, with 8 bases identical to TRBD1. This CDR3 has 13 amino acids. After removal of 4 bases from V and 9 bases from J, the junction contained 5 bases not matched to a gene. The germline CDR1 and CDR2 sequences are LGHNA and YSLEER. The CDR3 is CASSPTGGLEQFF. DNA of the CDR3: TGCGCCAGCAGCCCTACAGGGGGGCTTGAGCAGTTCTTC.

The chain carries TRBV6-2 or TRBV6-3 and TRBJ2-1, with 16 bases that match TRBD2. The CDR3 length is 18 residues. V lost 3 bases to trimming and J lost 4 bases; unmatched junction nucleotides: 6. CDR1 is MNHEY and CDR2 is SVGEGT in the germline V gene. CDR3 nucleotides: TGTGCCAGCAGTTATGGGACTAGCGGGAGGGGAGTATACAATGAGCAGTTCTTC. This encodes CASSYGTSGRGVYNEQFF.

The chain is built from TRBV24-1 and TRBJ2-1, with TRBD2 matching over 15 bases. Trimming at V came to 3 bases and at J to 15 bases, leaving 8 bases not matched to a gene. CDR1 is KGHDR, CDR2 SFDVKD, per germline. The CDR3 is made up of 15 amino acids. The CDR3 protein is CATSDITGTSGGLFF. The DNA for the CDR3 is TGTGCCACCAGTGATATCACCGGGACTAGCGGGGGGCTGTTCTTC.

This clonotype was observed at least ten times. The chain combines TRBV20-1 with TRBJ2-3; TRBD2 aligns across 13 bases. The germline V gene encodes CDR1 DFQATT and CDR2 SNEGSKA (reference sequence). The length of the CDR3 is 17 residues. V lost 3 bases and J lost 2; bases outside the gene matches: 8. CDR3 in amino acids: CSARGGGTSGNTDTQYF. CDR3 DNA: TGCAGTGCTAGGGGGGGAGGGACTAGCGGGAACACAGATACGCAGTATTTT.

V and J are TRBV6-2 or TRBV6-3 and TRBJ2-7; 10 bases match TRBD1. The junction had 8 bases not matched to a gene; V was cut back by 7 bases and J by 5 bases. This CDR3 comprises 14 residues. Germline V gene sequence: CDR1 MNHEY, CDR2 SVGEGT. The CDR3 here is CASTHRDRGHEQYF. The CDR3, as DNA: TGTGCCAGCACCCACCGGGACAGGGGCCACGAGCAGTACTTC.